The clone carrying this T cell receptor beta chain was recorded a few times. Trimming took off 6 bases at V and 8 bases at J, with 14 bases between the two ends. The CDR3 runs 12 residues. CDR1 is MNHEY, CDR2 SVGAGI, per germline. The entry originates in a study of human T cells and chemical hapten exposure. About the research overall: Yields of TCR per sample differed, chiefly owing to small differences in pooled library volume.

The library put unique molecular identifiers onto individual cDNA molecules. MiXCR, run by TCRdb on the reads, gives a single entry per CDR3 protein. The table has 100,000 to 150,000 distinct CDR3 sequences, about 7.7% seen once. Blood, whole and unfractionated, served as the source for total RNA extraction. Sequenced input: whole blood. The clonotype originates from a human donor in good health. Some clones in this sample may be carry-over from other donors' samples. This chain uses TRBV6-5 with TRBJ2-7; TRBD1 is a possible D gene (6 bases). CDR3 nucleotide sequence: TGTGCCAGCAGATCGACAGGTACTAAGCAGTACTTC. Translating gives CASRSTGTKQYF.